This passage covers 18 T cell receptor beta chains from one sample sequenced in a study of T cells in Graves' hyperthyroidism and ophthalmopathy (dated by TCRdb to between 2017 and 2020). Library preparation used multiplex PCR. Data came from an Illumina HiSeq 2000. The TCR beta CDR3 regions were amplified from RNA transcripts. The TCR CDR3 was subjected to a first round of RT-PCR using the HTBI primer set and the Qiagen OneStep RT-PCR kit. TCRdb took the public reads, trimmed them with fastp at Q25, ran MiXCR for clone calling and kept in-frame beta chains. Every entry covers one CDR3 protein and lists the most common genes and DNA from its rows. Within this sample are 360,000 or so distinct CDR3 sequences, with around 15% of them counted one time only. The ten most abundant clones make up about 21% of the sample. Sequencing was performed on blood. The receptor source for this set is a woman aged 60-70 years with Graves' ophthalmopathy.

In its sample, this clonotype was seen many times. J is TRBJ2-5 and V is TRBV20-1; 11 bases are shared with TRBD2. This CDR3 spans 15 amino acids. Germline trimming cut 1 base from V and 5 bases from J; bases unmatched to any gene: 6. Germline CDR1 reads DFQATT; CDR2 reads SNEGSKA (reference sequence). For the CDR3, the DNA is TGCAGTGCTAGAGTTCCTAGCGGGAGGTTTGAGACCCAGTACTTC. Residues: CSARVPSGRFETQYF.

This clonotype was counted ten times or more. In DNA form, the CDR3 reads TGTGCCAGCAGTCCTCTGCCCATCGGGGGGCGAGAGACCCAGTACTTC. Translation: CASSPLPIGGRETQYF. The V gene is TRBV12-3 or TRBV12-4, the J gene TRBJ2-5; TRBD2 might be the D (7 bases). CDR3 length: 16 amino acids. Trimming took off 5 bases at V and 4 bases at J, with 20 bases between the two ends.

This chain uses TRBV2 with TRBJ2-3; 12 positions agree with TRBD2. V lost 6 bases and J lost 3; bases outside the gene matches: 4. Per the germline V gene, CDR1 is SNHLY and CDR2 is FYNNEI. This CDR3 has 15 residues. CDR3 loop: CASRVLAGGTDTQYF. DNA of the CDR3: TGTGCCAGCAGGGTTCTAGCGGGAGGGACAGATACGCAGTATTTT.

The chain recombines TRBV7-2 with TRBJ1-3, with D unclear. Germline V gives CDR1 SGHTA, CDR2 FQGNSA. This CDR3 has 16 residues. Trimming left V 1 base short and J 0 bases short, with 10 bases between. The CDR3, as DNA: TGTGCCAGCAGCTTAGTGGGCACGTCCTCTGGAAACACCATATATTTT. It codes for CASSLVGTSSGNTIYF.

This clonotype was observed many times. This chain connects TRBV10-3 to TRBJ2-7; the D gene is possibly TRBD2 (7 bases). Germline CDR1 and CDR2: ENHRY and SYGVKD. The CDR3 runs to 14 residues. V was trimmed by 8 bases and J by 5 bases, leaving 19 bases between them. CDR3: CAIGPAAGADEQYF. CDR3 nucleotides: TGTGCCATCGGACCGGCCGCGGGGGCCGACGAGCAGTACTTC.

In this sample, this clonotype turned up many times. This chain connects TRBV27 to TRBJ1-4, with D possibly TRBD1 on 6 matching bases. The V gene's germline CDR1 is MNHEY and CDR2 SMNVEV (reference sequence). The CDR3 consists of 16 residues. The V end was cut by 5 bases, the J end by 4 bases, with 17 bases between. The CDR3 nucleotides are TGTGCCAGCAGTCCCGGGACATGGGACTTTAATGAAAAACTGTTTTTT. Its protein product is CASSPGTWDFNEKLFF.

In this sample, this clonotype turned up many times. V is TRBV3-1 and J is TRBJ1-2; no firm D call. This CDR3 region has 12 residues. The germline V gene encodes CDR1 LGHDT and CDR2 YNNKEL (reference sequence). V dropped 5 bases and J dropped 7 bases, with 11 bases sitting between them. DNA for the CDR3: TGTGCCAGCAGCTCCGGACGTCTTGGCTACACCTTC. It specifies CASSSGRLGYTF. The whole variable domain, remainder taken from reference TRBV3-1 and TRBJ1-2, is DTAVSQTPKYLVTQMGNDKSIKCEQNLGHDTMYWYKQDSKKFLKIMFSYNNKELIINETVPNRFSPKSPDKAHLNLHINSLELGDSAVYFCASSSGRLGYTFGSGTRLTVV.

This clonotype has at least ten counts. The chain uses TRBV29-1 and TRBJ2-7, with 8 bases fitting TRBD2. The CDR3 spans 14 residues. Germline lookup yields CDR1 SQVTM and CDR2 ANQGSEA. With V trimmed by 5 bases and J by 5 bases, 11 bases remained unmatched. CDR3: CSVRGGDNSHEQYF. CDR3 nucleotide sequence: TGCAGCGTTCGGGGGGGGGACAATTCGCACGAGCAGTACTTC.

The V and J genes are TRBV19 and TRBJ1-6; 7 bases agree with TRBD1. The CDR3 spans 14 residues. J was trimmed by 10 bases and V by 3 bases; bases with no gene match: 6. Germline CDR1 is LNHDA and CDR2 is SQIVND (reference sequence). The CDR3 loop reads CASSIGSGGSPLHF. The CDR3, as DNA: TGTGCCAGTAGTATCGGGTCAGGGGGGTCACCCCTCCACTTT.

This clonotype was picked up many times. The gene calls are TRBV6-1 and TRBJ1-4, with 9 bases fitting TRBD1. V lost 5 bases, J lost 10 bases, and 8 bases stayed unmatched. The germline CDR1 and CDR2 sequences are MNHNS and SASEGT. This CDR3 comprises 14 residues. CDR3 sequence: CASSFGDREGKLFF. The CDR3 region has the DNA TGTGCCAGCAGTTTTGGGGACAGGGAGGGAAAACTGTTTTTT.

The genes are TRBV28 and TRBJ1-1; no definite D call. Trimming took 4 bases from V and 8 from J, leaving 14 bases between them. Germline-derived CDR1 and CDR2 are MDHEN and SYDVKM. CDR3 length: 13 amino acids. The CDR3 DNA reads as TGTGCCAGCAGTTCGTGGGCCACCCGGGAAGCTTTCTTT. Its translation is CASSSWATREAFF.

The sample holds many counts of this clonotype. The genes are TRBV5-1 and TRBJ2-3; weak D call: TRBD2 (6 bases). CDR1 and CDR2 from the germline V gene are SGHRS and YFSETQ. The CDR3 length is 15 residues. The V end lost 6 bases, the J end lost 3 bases, and 17 bases lay between the germline ends. The CDR3 loop is CASTPGDPRTDTQYF. The CDR3, as DNA: TGCGCCAGCACTCCGGGAGACCCACGGACAGATACGCAGTATTTT.

This clonotype was detected ten times or more. The chain links TRBV7-2 to TRBJ2-7, with 9 positions matching TRBD2. The germline gives CDR1 SGHTA, CDR2 FQGNSA. The CDR3 totals 15 residues. J gave up 3 bases and V 2 bases, and 5 bases lay outside the gene matches. CDR3: CASSLSSGNNYEQYF. The CDR3 DNA follows: TGTGCCAGCAGCTTATCTAGCGGGAACAACTACGAGCAGTACTTC.

This clonotype was counted many times. This sequence joins TRBV20-1 and TRBJ2-5; possible D gene TRBD1, 7 bases. Germline-derived CDR1 and CDR2 are DFQATT and SNEGSKA (reference sequence). V lost 0 bases to trimming and J lost 5 bases, with 16 bases between them. CDR3 length: 15 amino acids. CDR3: CSARDGQGGRETQYF. CDR3 nucleotides: TGCAGTGCTAGAGATGGGCAGGGGGGTCGGGAGACCCAGTACTTC.

This clonotype occurred a few times. The chain has TRBV6-5 and TRBJ2-2, with TRBD2 as a possible D gene (5 bases). This CDR3 contains 13 residues. V lost 2 bases, J lost 7 bases, and 8 bases lay in between. Germline CDR1 MNHEY, CDR2 SVGAGI. Here the CDR3 DNA reads TGTGCCAGCAGTTACACGACTAACGGGGAGCTGTTTTTT. Protein: CASSYTTNGELFF.

This sequence joins TRBV6-1 and TRBJ2-1, with D tentatively TRBD2 (5 bases). Germline CDR1 MNHNS, CDR2 SASEGT. CDR3 length equals 17 residues. The V end was cut by 0 bases, the J end by 0 bases, with 12 bases between. CDR3 protein: CASSEARAESSYNEQFF. The CDR3 DNA is TGTGCCAGCAGTGAAGCGAGGGCGGAAAGCTCCTACAATGAGCAGTTCTTC.

This clonotype was seen ten or more times. V is TRBV7-2 and J is TRBJ2-2; no clear D gene. Between the trimmed V and J ends, which lost 5 bases and 4 bases, there was a span of 5 bases. Germline assignment: CDR1 SGHTA and CDR2 FQGNSA. The CDR3 runs to 12 residues. The CDR3 bases are TGTGCCAGCAGCATTAGCACCGGGGAGCTGTTTTTT. Translating gives CASSISTGELFF.

The sample holds a few counts of this clonotype. This clone may be a read error of a much larger clone one base away. CDR3 residues: CSATPGTVDTEAFF. The CDR3 nucleotides are TGCAGTGCCACGCCTGGGACAGTGGACACTGAAGCTTTCTTT. V and J are TRBV20-1 and TRBJ1-1; 7 bases are a match to TRBD1. The CDR3 is 14 residues long. Losses at the gene ends were 6 bases for V and 3 bases for J; bases not matched to a gene: 10. Germline V CDR1 and CDR2: DFQATT, SNEGSKA (reference sequence).